The source of this T cell receptor beta chain is a study of T cell responses to AZD1222 COVID-19 vaccine (dated by TCRdb to 2020 to 2023). In terms of the full investigation: TCR sequencing covered over 230 trial participants: 207 given two doses of AZD1222 and around 25 given two doses of MenACWY control vaccine. Enrollment into the trials was organized by age into subgroups of 18-55, 56-69 and 70-plus years, and those subgroups contained approximately 150, 30 and 60 TCR-sequenced participants, respectively. Results and caveats for the whole study, not just this receptor: The 56-69-year group was small, and its depth increase did not reach significance, likely because of low power. After two AZD1222 doses, spike-specific TCR breadth and depth were significantly higher than at day 0 and than in MenACWY recipients. Because no day 14 peak-response samples were available, repertoires were characterized only after the peak T cell response. Participants were mostly white British, with more females than males. The authors suggested clonal diversity may have been underestimated. Conclusions about previously exposed vaccinees are limited, since just 6 or 7 AZD1222 recipients were seropositive for SARS-CoV-2 at baseline. Vaccine-associated CD4 TCRs spanned the whole spike protein, with dominant responses in regions 160-218 and 743-854. Epitopes outside the regions mutated in the B.1.351 and B.1.1.7 variants were reportedly recognized by nearly half of the unique spike-specific TCRs.

This clone was detected a few times. Its recognized antigen is unknown. No much larger clone is present one base from it, and per-base qualities are unavailable. Deletion took 4 bases off V and 11 bases off J, with a span of 14 bases between the germline ends. According to the germline V gene (reference sequence), CDR1 reads SEHNR and CDR2 reads FQNEAQ. Inclusive of the bounding cysteine and phenylalanine, the CDR3 is 12 residues long. The sequence is cut down to CDR3 DNA, 36 bases in frame from base 1. The CDR3 regions of human TCRbeta chains were analyzed by immunosequencing. Per the original workflow: Repertoire TCRs were checked for matches against a reference library of SARS-CoV-2-specific TCRs that had been generated using the MIRA antigen-specificity platform. Breadth was defined as the fraction of unique TCRs that were SARS-CoV-2-associated. Depth was defined as the fraction of total T cells that were SARS-CoV-2-associated. Using the MIRA data, each spike-specific TCR was mapped to the spike region that the TCR reacts to and placed in a CD4 or CD8 class. Log10-transformed breadth and depth values were compared by one-way ANOVA with Sidak's multiple comparisons tests. The table comes from immuneACCESS by way of TCRdb, which keeps in-frame sequences with V and J called. Part of the clones is missing from these tables; in studies checked, under half for an unresolved V gene and the rest for unknown reasons. V, J and clone size are those of that table, while D and trimming were read from the DNA. Recorded for this sample are about 150,000 clones; nearly 90% of them occurred a single time. The ten largest clones capture 5% to 5.5% of the sample.

In the paper's terms, the time point label means: about 28 days (+/-7) after the second vaccine dose. What the treatment or condition label conveys for this sample: meningococcal conjugate vaccine given as trial control. Vaccinee samples were obtained from the UK trials COV001 and COV002, which included a single-blind randomized controlled phase 2/3 trial of AZD1222 (ChAdOx1 nCoV-19) in healthy adults. For TCRbeta chain sequencing, PBMC samples were collected from trial participants at day 0 and at day 28 after the second dose. The V and J genes are TRBV7-9 and TRBJ1-1; TRBD1 is possibly the D segment (6 matching bases). The receptor was isolated from an adult who received the MenACWY meningococcal vaccine as a control. The sample here was peripheral blood, taken 28 days after the second dose of the MenACWY control vaccine. The CDR3 is CASSYNRDPAFF. The DNA sequence is given as TGTGCCAGCAGCTATAACAGGGATCCGGCTTTCTTT.